Sequencing of this TCR beta chain was carried out in a study of graft-versus-host responses after intestinal transplantation. Here immunoSEQ multiplex PCR was the method, and the copy in TCRdb shows in-frame clones only, minus some. Of fewer than 95,000 clones in the sample, 90% to 95% were seen once. As regards this clone: Its antigen is undetermined.

Trimming removed 0 bases at V and 0 bases at J, with 12 bases between. Germline V gene data show CDR1 as SGHTA and CDR2 as FQGNSA. The CDR3 is 17 residues long. This TCR came from a human donor who received an intestinal transplant. This rearrangement joins TRBV7-2 to TRBJ1-5; D remains unclear. Source: unstimulated CD8+ T cells sorted from spleen or lymph node cells, taken before intestinal transplant. The CDR3 loop is CASSLARGTLSNQPQHF. The DNA for the CDR3 is TGTGCCAGCAGCTTAGCACGGGGTACCCTTAGCAATCAGCCCCAGCATTTT.